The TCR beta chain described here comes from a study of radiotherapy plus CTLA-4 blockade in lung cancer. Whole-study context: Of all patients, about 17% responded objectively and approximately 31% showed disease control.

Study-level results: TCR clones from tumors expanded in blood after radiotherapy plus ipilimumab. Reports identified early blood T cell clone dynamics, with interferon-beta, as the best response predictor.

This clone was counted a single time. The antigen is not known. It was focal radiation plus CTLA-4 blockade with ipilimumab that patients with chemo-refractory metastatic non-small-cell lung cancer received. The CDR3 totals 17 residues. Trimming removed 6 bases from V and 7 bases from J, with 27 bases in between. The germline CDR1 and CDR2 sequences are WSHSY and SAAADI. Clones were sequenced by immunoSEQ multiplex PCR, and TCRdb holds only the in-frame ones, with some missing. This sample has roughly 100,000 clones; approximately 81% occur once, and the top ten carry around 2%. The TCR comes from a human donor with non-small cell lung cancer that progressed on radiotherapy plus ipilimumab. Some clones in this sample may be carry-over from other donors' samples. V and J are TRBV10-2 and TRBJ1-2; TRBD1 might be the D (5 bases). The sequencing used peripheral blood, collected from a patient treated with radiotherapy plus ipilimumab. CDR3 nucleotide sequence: TGCGCCAGCAGGGAACGAACCGCGGGACGGGTGTATCGTGGCTACACCTTC. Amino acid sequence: CASRERTAGRVYRGYTF.